This T cell receptor (beta chain) stems from a study of blood T cell repertoires in COVID-19. In the study overall: From T cells, B-cell-depleted T cells, or PBMCs came the material, which was cDNA or gDNA.

CDR1 SGHTA and CDR2 FQGNSA come from the germline V gene. V was clipped by 5 bases and J by 2 bases; unmatched bases: 13. The CDR3 extends over 17 amino acids. In the original analysis: It was from reference gene primer amplification that nucleated cell counts were estimated. Sequencing was performed with immunoSEQ multiplex PCR; in TCRdb, only in-frame clones are kept and a portion is missing. From that table come the V and J calls and clone size; the DNA was used to work out D and trimming. This sample carries about half a million clones, 80% to 90% of them seen once, and the ten largest clones take around 7.9%. This clone has just one count. Recruitment covered roughly 24 US areas and drew participants whose ages spanned roughly 18 to 95 years. Cohort 3 donors counted as recovered after two negative PCRs, clearance, or resolved symptoms.

The V gene is TRBV7-2, the J gene TRBJ2-3; 7 nucleotides agree with TRBD2. The sequenced sample consisted of PBMCs or T cells enriched from blood (not recorded which). This TCR derives from a woman aged 55-70 years who had recovered from COVID-19. CDR3 bases: TGTGCCAGCAGCGAGACGCCCTTAGCGGGTACCACAGATACGCAGTATTTT. This encodes CASSETPLAGTTDTQYF.